This T cell receptor beta chain was documented in a study of blood T cell repertoires in COVID-19. Background on the study: Researchers got acute and convalescent COVID-19 samples from the United States, Italy and Spain. T cells, B-cell-depleted T cells, or PBMCs supplied cDNA or gDNA.

V was cut by 4 bases and J by 3 bases, with 11 bases left in between. The CDR3 extends over 13 amino acids. Germline lookup yields CDR1 SGHDT and CDR2 YYEEEE. The table came from immunoSEQ multiplex PCR; TCRdb's copy has only in-frame clones and leaves some out. Among fewer than 500,000 clones listed, around nine tenths were seen once. This study enrolled people aged roughly 18 to 90 from about 24 US geographic areas. Cohorts were determined from participant-reported clinical history. The chain couples TRBV5-6 to TRBJ2-7, with D unresolved. The sequenced material came from PBMCs or T cells enriched from blood (not recorded which). This TCR was recovered from a woman in her 30s with acute COVID-19. As DNA, the CDR3 is TGTGCCAGCAGCCTCGCCAGCGACTACGAGCAGTACTTC. Protein product: CASSLASDYEQYF.